The clone carrying this T cell receptor (beta chain) was seen more than once but under ten times. Antigen: not known. The sample belongs to a study of beta chain features in type 1 diabetes. The overall study: On cell yields, gender and age, patients and healthy donors were similar. General observations from the study: A cDNA-based sequencing approach could over-represent cells with high TCR expression. Healthy donors had naive, central memory and Treg TCRB repertoires that appeared less similar than those seen among patients.

Sequencing targeted expressed TCRB transcripts, as all isolated RNA had been reverse transcribed. Repertoires were generated with immunoSEQ multiplex PCR, while TCRdb's copy carries only in-frame clones and drops some. The data contain over 700,000 clones, about 17% of them seen just once; the ten biggest clones take up about 0.025%. The receptor comes from a woman in her late teens or twenties in good health. Sample: naive CD4+ T cells from blood.

CDR3 sequence: CASSWTSPPRFNEQFF. The CDR3 bases are TGTGCCAGCAGCTGGACTAGCCCTCCCCGGTTTAATGAGCAGTTCTTC. This sequence joins TRBV7-2 and TRBJ2-1; TRBD2 aligns across 8 bases. Germline CDR1 reads SGHTA; CDR2 reads FQGNSA. V lost 4 bases, J lost 7 bases, and 12 bases stayed unmatched. CDR3 length equals 16 residues. The full variable domain, completed using reference TRBV7-2 and TRBJ2-1, is GAGVSQSPSNKVTEKGKDVELRCDPISGHTALYWYRQSLGQGLEFLIYFQGNSAPDKSGLPSDRFSAERTGGSVSTLTIQRTQQEDSAVYLCASSWTSPPRFNEQFFGPGTRLTVL.